This TCR beta chain is from a study of T-cell memory formation after mild COVID-19. This clonotype was detected only a few times. V lost 0 bases, J lost 1 base, and 4 bases stayed unmatched. The CDR3 sequence is 16 residues long. From germline, CDR1 is MNHEY and CDR2 SVGEGT. TCRdb used MiXCR to reprocess the 5' RACE reads, holding one entry per CDR3 protein. The table lists 65,000 to 100,000 distinct CDR3 sequences, 9.5% to 15% of them singletons. V is TRBV6-2 or TRBV6-3 and J is TRBJ2-7; 9 bases are shared with TRBD1. The sequence derives from a man aged 18 to 30 who had mild COVID-19 (a few samples of this study predate the infection). Cell type and time point are not known. Sequencing was done on a sample of PBMCs or a T cell subset sorted from them (not recorded which). CDR3 region: CASSYSKDRGSYEQYF. Written as DNA, the CDR3 is TGTGCCAGCAGTTACTCGAAGGACAGGGGATCCTACGAGCAGTACTTC.